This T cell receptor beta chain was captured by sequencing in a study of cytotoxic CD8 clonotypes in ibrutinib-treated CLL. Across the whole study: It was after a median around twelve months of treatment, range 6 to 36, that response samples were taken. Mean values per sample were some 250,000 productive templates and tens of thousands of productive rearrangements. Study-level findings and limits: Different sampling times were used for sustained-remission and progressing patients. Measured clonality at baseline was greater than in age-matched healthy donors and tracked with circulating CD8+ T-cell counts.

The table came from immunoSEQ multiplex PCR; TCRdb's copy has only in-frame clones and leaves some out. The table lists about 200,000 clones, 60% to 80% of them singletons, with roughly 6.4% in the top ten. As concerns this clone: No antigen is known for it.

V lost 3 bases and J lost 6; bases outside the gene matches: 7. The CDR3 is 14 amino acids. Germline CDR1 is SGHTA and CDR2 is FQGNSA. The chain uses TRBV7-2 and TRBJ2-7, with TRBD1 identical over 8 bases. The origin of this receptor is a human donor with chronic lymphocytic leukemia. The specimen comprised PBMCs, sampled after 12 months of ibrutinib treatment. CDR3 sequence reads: CASSFGRGRLEQYF. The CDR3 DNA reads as TGTGCCAGCAGCTTCGGCAGGGGGCGCCTCGAGCAGTACTTC.